These 19 T cell receptor beta chains share one sample of origin, sequenced in a study of T cells in Graves' hyperthyroidism and ophthalmopathy. Amplified regions were TCR beta CDR3 sequences from RNA transcripts. With the HTBI primer set, the TCR CDR3 went through a first round of RT-PCR. TCRdb passed the multiplex PCR reads through MiXCR, listing each CDR3 protein once. The sample contains about 560,000 distinct CDR3 sequences, around 16% of which appear only once. Sequenced material: blood. These receptors were obtained from a young woman with Graves' hyperthyroidism.

The chain has TRBV19 and TRBJ1-6; 11 nucleotides match TRBD1. The V and J ends lost 6 bases and 7 bases, in that order; junction bases with no gene match: 8. Germline lookup yields CDR1 LNHDA and CDR2 SQIVND (reference sequence). This CDR3 is built from 16 residues. CDR3 in amino acids: CASSSSGTGGNSPLHF. As DNA, the CDR3 is TGTGCCAGTAGCTCCTCCGGGACAGGGGGAAATTCACCCCTCCACTTT.

This clonotype occurred a few times. A read error is likely, as this CDR3 ends without the conserved phenylalanine or tryptophan. The chain couples TRBV7-3 to TRBJ2-7; unclear D gene. Per germline, CDR1 SGHTA and CDR2 FQGTGA. The CDR3 is 16 residues long. V dropped 2 bases and J dropped 2 bases, with 16 bases sitting between them. CDR3 amino acids: CASSLGISRPAYEQYL. The CDR3 DNA sequence: TGTGCCAGCAGCTTAGGGATTTCCCGGCCCGCCTACGAGCAGTACCTC.

V usage is TRBV12-3 or TRBV12-4 and J usage is TRBJ1-2; possibly TRBD1 for D (5 bases). The V and J ends lost 0 bases and 8 bases respectively, with 16 bases between them. CDR3 length equals 15 residues. The CDR3 spells CASSLAGIRGAGYTF. The DNA for the CDR3 is TGTGCCAGCAGTTTAGCGGGTATAAGAGGGGCGGGCTACACCTTC.

Only a few counts were recorded for this clonotype. The chain couples TRBV29-1 to TRBJ1-2; 7 nucleotides align to TRBD1. Germline V gene sequence: CDR1 SQVTM, CDR2 ANQGSEA. V was clipped by 7 bases and J by 5 bases; unmatched bases: 7. This CDR3 is built from 12 residues. CDR3 sequence: CSALDRAYGYTF. CDR3 nucleotides: TGCAGCGCCCTAGACAGGGCTTATGGCTACACCTTC.

This clonotype has a count of ten or more. V and J are TRBV15 and TRBJ2-3; 13 bases align to TRBD2. Looked up from germline, CDR1 is LNHNV and CDR2 is YYDKDF (reference sequence). J gave up 3 bases and V 1 base, and 4 bases lay outside the gene matches. CDR3 length: 17 amino acids. The chain's CDR3 is CATSRVLGLAGTDTQYF. CDR3 sequence (DNA): TGTGCCACCAGCAGAGTGCTGGGACTAGCGGGAACAGATACGCAGTATTTT.

This clonotype was counted many times. V gene TRBV5-1 combines with J gene TRBJ1-1; 9 bases fit TRBD1. The V segment lost 0 bases and the J segment 4 bases; nucleotides outside the gene matches: 4. There are 15 residues in the CDR3. CDR1 and CDR2 from the germline V gene are SGHRS and YFSETQ. This chain's CDR3 is CASSLVGTGFTEAFF. The CDR3 coding sequence is TGCGCCAGCAGCTTGGTAGGGACAGGGTTCACTGAAGCTTTCTTT. The full variable domain, completed using reference TRBV5-1 and TRBJ1-1, is KAGVTQTPRYLIKTRGQQVTLSCSPISGHRSVSWYQQTPGQGLQFLFEYFSETQRNKGNFPGRFSGRQFSNSRSEMNVSTLELGDSALYLCASSLVGTGFTEAFFGQGTRLTVV.

The chain is built from TRBV6-1 and TRBJ1-5; TRBD1 is a possible D gene (5 bases). CDR3 size: 14 residues. V gave up 10 bases and J gave up 0 bases, with 13 bases separating them. The germline gives CDR1 MNHNS, CDR2 SASEGT. CDR3 nucleotide sequence: TGTGCCACCGGGACTCCGGATAGCAATCAGCCCCAGCATTTT. It encodes CATGTPDSNQPQHF.

This clonotype came up a few times. The CDR3 spells CSVTTQAYEQYF. The CDR3 DNA sequence: TGCAGCGTCACAACGCAAGCCTACGAGCAGTACTTC. The genes are TRBV29-1 and TRBJ2-7; D ambiguous. Trimming took 6 bases from V and 2 from J, leaving 11 bases between them. CDR1 SQVTM and CDR2 ANQGSEA come from the germline V gene. This CDR3 region has 12 residues.

The sample holds a few counts of this clonotype. This chain's CDR3 is CASSLDRGIGGYTF. The CDR3 nucleotides read TGCGCCAGCAGCTTGGATCGGGGGATCGGTGGCTACACCTTC. This chain connects TRBV5-1 to TRBJ1-2; D may be TRBD1 (5 bases). CDR1 SGHRS and CDR2 YFSETQ come from the germline V gene. V lost 0 bases, J lost 7 bases, and 13 bases lay in between. The CDR3 consists of 14 residues.

The J gene is TRBJ2-3, the V gene TRBV6-1; TRBD2 matches 8 bases. The CDR3 is made up of 17 amino acids. J was trimmed by 2 bases and V by 7 bases; bases with no gene match: 14. CDR1 and CDR2 (germline): MNHNS, SASEGT. The CDR3 protein is CASTARRGLDVTDTQYF. The CDR3 DNA reads TGTGCCAGCACAGCCCGCCGGGGACTAGATGTCACAGATACGCAGTATTTT.

This clonotype has a count of ten or more. The chain employs TRBV3-1 and TRBJ2-2, with 10 bases lining up with TRBD2. Trimming removed 0 bases from V and 6 bases from J; junction bases left unmatched: 7. The CDR3 spans 17 residues. Per germline, CDR1 LGHDT and CDR2 YNNKEL (reference sequence). Written as DNA, the CDR3 is TGTGCCAGCAGCCAAGAGCCTAGCGGGAGAGGAGCCGGGGAGCTGTTTTTT. The encoded protein is CASSQEPSGRGAGELFF.

As for this clonotype: A clone one base away is much larger, so this may be a read error. V usage is TRBV20-1 and J usage is TRBJ2-1, with TRBD2 identical over 11 bases. The DNA matches TRBJ2-7 better at its end, which makes the J call doubtful. The germline V gene has CDR1 DFQATT and CDR2 SNEGSKA (reference sequence). CDR3 length equals 16 residues. The CDR3 coding sequence is TGCAGTGCTCCCGCTAGCGGGAGGTACTTCTACAATGAGCAGTACTTC. It yields the protein CSAPASGRYFYNEQYF.

With respect to this clonotype: A single base separates this from a much larger clone, so it may be a read error. The V and J genes are TRBV30 and TRBJ1-1; a weak D match, TRBD1 (6 bases). This CDR3 has 13 amino acids. The germline CDR1 and CDR2 sequences are GTSNPN and SVGIG (reference sequence). Trimming removed 1 base at V and 4 bases at J, with 10 bases between. The CDR3 DNA sequence: TGTGCCTGGAGTGCACAGGGCGCCACTGAAGCTTTCTTT. Translation gives CAWSAQGATEAFF.

This clonotype was seen at least ten times. This rearrangement joins TRBV3-1 to TRBJ2-7; D is ambiguous. There are 14 residues in the CDR3. Germline V gene data show CDR1 as LGHDT and CDR2 as YNNKEL (reference sequence). With 1 base removed from V and 2 bases from J, the gap between germline ends came to 9 bases. The CDR3 nucleotides are TGTGCCAGCAGCCAAGTACCAGTTACCTACGAGCAGTACTTC. This codes for CASSQVPVTYEQYF.

This clonotype was recorded at least ten times. V gene TRBV5-5 combines with J gene TRBJ1-1; TRBD1 matches at 8 bases. In germline, CDR1 is SGHKS, CDR2 YYEKEE (reference sequence). The CDR3 sequence is 14 residues long. After removal of 2 bases from V and 4 bases from J, the junction contained 4 bases not matched to a gene. CDR3 sequence: CASSFLDRATEAFF. In DNA, the CDR3 is TGTGCCAGCAGCTTTTTGGACAGGGCCACTGAAGCTTTCTTT. Filled out from reference TRBV5-5 and TRBJ1-1, the complete variable domain reads DAGVTQSPTHLIKTRGQQVTLRCSPISGHKSVSWYQQVLGQGPQFIFQYYEKEERGRGNFPDRFSARQFPNYSSELNVNALLLGDSALYLCASSFLDRATEAFFGQGTRLTVV.

The chain couples TRBV6-2 or TRBV6-3 to TRBJ2-5, with 7 bases that match TRBD1. The CDR3 is 18 residues long. The germline gives CDR1 MNHEY, CDR2 SVGEGT. J gave up 7 bases and V 0 bases, and 17 bases lay outside the gene matches. CDR3 loop: CASSYSGVGTDIPGTQYF. CDR3 sequence (DNA): TGTGCCAGCAGTTACTCGGGCGTCGGGACAGATATTCCGGGGACCCAGTACTTC.

This chain links TRBV7-9 with TRBJ2-7; TRBD2 might be the D (6 bases). V was cut by 4 bases and J by 5 bases, with 15 bases left in between. There are 14 residues in the CDR3. The V gene's germline CDR1 is SEHNR and CDR2 FQNEAQ (reference sequence). CDR3 sequence reads: CASSWDWGGNEQYF. CDR3 coding DNA: TGTGCCAGCAGCTGGGACTGGGGCGGGAACGAGCAGTACTTC.

There are many counts of this clonotype. This chain joins TRBV28 and TRBJ2-1; a possible D gene is TRBD2 (6 bases). Trimming left V 2 bases short and J 6 bases short, with 14 bases between. The CDR3 spans 15 residues. Looked up from germline, CDR1 is MDHEN and CDR2 is SYDVKM. CDR3 coding DNA: TGTGCCAGCAGTTTAGTTTCGGGGGTATTCAATGAGCAGTTCTTC. Amino acid sequence: CASSLVSGVFNEQFF.

This clonotype was seen more than once but under ten times. V gene TRBV20-1 combines with J gene TRBJ2-1, with 10 positions matching TRBD1. Germline trimming cut 6 bases from V and 7 bases from J; bases unmatched to any gene: 9. Per germline, CDR1 DFQATT and CDR2 SNEGSKA (reference sequence). The CDR3 has 14 amino acids. The CDR3 DNA reads TGCAGTGCCGCCCGGGACAGGGGTTCTAATGAGCAGTTCTTC. Amino acids: CSAARDRGSNEQFF.